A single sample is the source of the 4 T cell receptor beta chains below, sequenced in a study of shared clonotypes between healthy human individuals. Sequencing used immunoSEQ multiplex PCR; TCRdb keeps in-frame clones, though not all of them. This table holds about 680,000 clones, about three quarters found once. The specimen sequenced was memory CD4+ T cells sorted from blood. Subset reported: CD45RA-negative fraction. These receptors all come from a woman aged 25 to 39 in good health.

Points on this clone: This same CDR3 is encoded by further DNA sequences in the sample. The CDR3 DNA sequence: TGTGCCAGCAGGCCGACAGGGGGCTATGAAAAACTGTTTTTT. It is translated as CASRPTGGYEKLFF. The V gene is TRBV2, the J gene TRBJ1-4; TRBD1 matches at 10 bases. The CDR3 runs to 14 residues. Germline V gene sequence: CDR1 SNHLY, CDR2 FYNNEI. With 6 bases clipped from V and 6 bases from J, the junction kept 4 bases outside the gene matches.

Here the CDR3 DNA reads TGTGCCAGCAGCTTAGCGGGAGGGCATGCCTACGAGCAGTACTTC. This codes for CASSLAGGHAYEQYF. This chain connects TRBV7-9 to TRBJ2-7; 7 nucleotides agree with TRBD2. Per germline, CDR1 SEHNR and CDR2 FQNEAQ (reference sequence). This CDR3 comprises 15 residues. Germline trimming cut 0 bases from V and 2 bases from J; bases unmatched to any gene: 4.

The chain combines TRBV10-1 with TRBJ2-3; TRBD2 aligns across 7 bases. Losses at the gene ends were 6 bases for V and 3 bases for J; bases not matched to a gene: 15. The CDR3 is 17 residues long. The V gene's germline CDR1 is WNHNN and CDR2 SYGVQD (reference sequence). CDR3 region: CASSPRGGSVSTDTQYF. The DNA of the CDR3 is TGCGCCAGCAGCCCTAGGGGCGGGAGCGTGAGTACAGATACGCAGTATTTT.

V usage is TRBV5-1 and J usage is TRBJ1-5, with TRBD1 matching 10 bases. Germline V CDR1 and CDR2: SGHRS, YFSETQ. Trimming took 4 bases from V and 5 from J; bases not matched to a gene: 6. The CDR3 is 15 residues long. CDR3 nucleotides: TGCGCCAGCAGCCCTGGACAGGGGGTCTATCAGCCCCAGCATTTT. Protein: CASSPGQGVYQPQHF. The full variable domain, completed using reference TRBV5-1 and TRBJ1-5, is KAGVTQTPRYLIKTRGQQVTLSCSPISGHRSVSWYQQTPGQGLQFLFEYFSETQRNKGNFPGRFSGRQFSNSRSEMNVSTLELGDSALYLCASSPGQGVYQPQHFGDGTRLSIL.